This TCR beta chain was retrieved from a study of cytomegalovirus exposure and HLA in healthy donors. Germline CDR1 SQVTM, CDR2 ANQGSEA. The V gene lost 6 bases and the J gene lost 4 bases, with 11 bases spanning the gap. The CDR3 covers 12 residues. In this sample, this clone turned up a few times. The PCR contained 60 Vbeta and 13 Jbeta primers. Sequencing used immunoSEQ multiplex PCR; TCRdb keeps in-frame clones, though not all of them. The profile shows under 150,000 clones, 55% to 80% of them singletons. The TCR originated in a human donor in good health. Material for sequencing was PBMCs. The V and J genes are TRBV29-1 and TRBJ2-3, with a possible D match to TRBD1 (5 bases). CDR3 bases: TGCAGCGTGGCACAGGTTGCAGATACGCAGTATTTT. Translating it yields CSVAQVADTQYF.